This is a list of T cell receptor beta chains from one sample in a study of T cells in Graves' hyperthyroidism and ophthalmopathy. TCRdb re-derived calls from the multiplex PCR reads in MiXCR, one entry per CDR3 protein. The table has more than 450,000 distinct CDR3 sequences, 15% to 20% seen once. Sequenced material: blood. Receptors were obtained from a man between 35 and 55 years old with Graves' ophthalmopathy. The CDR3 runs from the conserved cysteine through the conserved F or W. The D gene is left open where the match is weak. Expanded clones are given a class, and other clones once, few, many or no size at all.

CDR3aa: CASSLGRTGSSYEQYF; CDR3nt: TGCGCCAGCAGCTTGGGCCGGACGGGGAGCTCCTACGAGCAGTACTTC; d_gene: -; abundance: -; v_gene: TRBV5-1; j_gene: TRBJ2-7
CDR3aa: CASSRFLFSGGETGELFF; CDR3nt: TGTGCCAGCAGCCGCTTCCTTTTTAGCGGGGGAGAAACCGGGGAGCTGTTTTTT; d_gene: TRBD2; abundance: -; v_gene: TRBV7-8; j_gene: TRBJ2-2
CDR3aa: CASSSVRARGPQHF; CDR3nt: TGTGCCAGCAGCTCCGTTCGGGCGCGGGGGCCCCAGCATTTT; d_gene: -; abundance: few; v_gene: TRBV5-5; j_gene: TRBJ1-5
CDR3aa: CASSLPLAGGPNEQFF; CDR3nt: TGTGCCAGCAGTTTACCACTAGCGGGAGGGCCCAATGAGCAGTTCTTC; d_gene: TRBD2; abundance: many; v_gene: TRBV28; j_gene: TRBJ2-1
CDR3aa: CASIEGPLTEAFF; CDR3nt: TGTGCCAGTATAGAGGGCCCCCTCACTGAAGCTTTCTTT; d_gene: -; abundance: -; v_gene: TRBV19; j_gene: TRBJ1-1
CDR3aa: CASSFWGRIIINTEAFF; CDR3nt: TGTGCCAGCAGTTTTTGGGGGAGGATAATTATTAACACTGAAGCTTTCTTT; d_gene: -; abundance: many; v_gene: TRBV27; j_gene: TRBJ1-1
CDR3aa: CASSLVGGKTYNEQFF; CDR3nt: TGTGCCAGCAGTTTAGTCGGGGGGAAGACCTACAATGAGCAGTTCTTC; d_gene: TRBD2; abundance: many; v_gene: TRBV12-3/TRBV12-4; j_gene: TRBJ2-1
CDR3aa: CASSLEAVTEQFF; CDR3nt: TGTGCCAGCAGCTTAGAGGCAGTAACCGAGCAGTTCTTC; d_gene: -; abundance: -; v_gene: TRBV7-8; j_gene: TRBJ2-1
CDR3aa: CASSPPVGAGGRQETQYF; CDR3nt: TGTGCCAGCAGTCCGCCTGTAGGGGCGGGAGGCCGGCAAGAGACCCAGTACTTC; d_gene: TRBD2; abundance: many; v_gene: TRBV28; j_gene: TRBJ2-5
CDR3aa: CASRQPGTSGNNEQFF; CDR3nt: TGTGCCAGCAGACAACCGGGGACTAGCGGAAACAATGAGCAGTTCTTC; d_gene: TRBD2; abundance: few; v_gene: TRBV6-2/TRBV6-3; j_gene: TRBJ2-1
CDR3aa: CAISGTPGTSGQETQYF; CDR3nt: TGTGCCATCAGTGGGACCCCCGGGACTAGCGGACAAGAGACCCAGTACTTC; d_gene: TRBD2; abundance: few; v_gene: TRBV10-3; j_gene: TRBJ2-5
CDR3aa: CASSQDLPDGDEQFF; CDR3nt: TGTGCCAGCAGCCAAGATCTGCCTGACGGGGATGAGCAGTTCTTC; d_gene: -; abundance: few; v_gene: TRBV3-1; j_gene: TRBJ2-1
CDR3aa: CASSVTGQGGTDTQYF; CDR3nt: TGTGCCAGCAGCGTTACTGGACAGGGAGGCACAGATACGCAGTATTTT; d_gene: TRBD1; abundance: -; v_gene: TRBV9; j_gene: TRBJ2-3
CDR3aa: CASSLRGLAGGEETQYF; CDR3nt: TGTGCCAGCAGTTTACGGGGACTAGCGGGAGGAGAAGAGACCCAGTACTTC; d_gene: TRBD2; abundance: many; v_gene: TRBV28; j_gene: TRBJ2-5
CDR3aa: CASSYSAGRQPQHF; CDR3nt: TGTGCCAGCAGTTATAGTGCGGGACGTCAGCCCCAGCATTTT; d_gene: -; abundance: many; v_gene: TRBV6-2/TRBV6-3; j_gene: TRBJ1-5
CDR3aa: CATSDPRQGADTQYF; CDR3nt: TGTGCCACCAGTGATCCCCGACAGGGGGCAGATACGCAGTATTTT; d_gene: TRBD1; abundance: -; v_gene: TRBV7-3; j_gene: TRBJ2-3
CDR3aa: CASGPGSTSTDTQYF; CDR3nt: TGCGCCAGCGGACCAGGGTCTACTAGCACAGATACGCAGTATTTT; d_gene: -; abundance: -; v_gene: TRBV5-1; j_gene: TRBJ2-3
CDR3aa: CASSVSTTGEQFF; CDR3nt: TGTGCCAGCAGCGTCTCTACCACGGGTGAGCAGTTCTTC; d_gene: -; abundance: many; v_gene: TRBV9; j_gene: TRBJ2-1
CDR3aa: CSARGASGRIGETQYF; CDR3nt: TGCAGTGCTAGAGGGGCTAGCGGGAGGATTGGCGAGACCCAGTACTTC; d_gene: TRBD2; abundance: -; v_gene: TRBV20-1; j_gene: TRBJ2-5
CDR3aa: CAIEKGGIETQYF; CDR3nt: TGTGCCATCGAAAAGGGCGGGATCGAGACCCAGTACTTC; d_gene: -; abundance: few; v_gene: TRBV6-1; j_gene: TRBJ2-5
CDR3aa: CASSELTKSAYEQYF; CDR3nt: TGTGCCAGCAGTGAATTAACAAAAAGCGCCTACGAGCAGTACTTC; d_gene: -; abundance: -; v_gene: TRBV25-1; j_gene: TRBJ2-7
CDR3aa: CASSLNREGDTQYF; CDR3nt: TGTGCCAGCAGTTTGAATAGGGAAGGAGATACGCAGTATTTT; d_gene: -; abundance: few; v_gene: TRBV27; j_gene: TRBJ2-3
CDR3aa: CASSPLGGSYEQYF; CDR3nt: TGCGCCAGCAGCCCTCTTGGCGGCTCCTACGAGCAGTACTTC; d_gene: -; abundance: few; v_gene: TRBV4-3; j_gene: TRBJ2-7
CDR3aa: CASSSTPGLAGEGELFF; CDR3nt: TGTGCCAGCAGTTCGACACCGGGACTAGCGGGGGAAGGGGAGCTGTTTTTT; d_gene: TRBD2; abundance: few; v_gene: TRBV12-3/TRBV12-4; j_gene: TRBJ2-2
CDR3aa: CASSSNQGELFF; CDR3nt: TGTGCTAGCAGCTCCAACCAAGGGGAGCTGTTTTTT; d_gene: -; abundance: -; v_gene: TRBV7-7; j_gene: TRBJ2-2
CDR3aa: CSASKPGQGSGEQFF; CDR3nt: TGCAGTGCTTCCAAACCGGGACAGGGGTCGGGTGAGCAGTTCTTC; d_gene: TRBD1; abundance: few; v_gene: TRBV20-1; j_gene: TRBJ2-1
CDR3aa: CASSHSGGSMYVEQFF; CDR3nt: TGTGCCAGCAGCCATAGCGGGGGATCCATGTACGTTGAGCAGTTCTTC; d_gene: TRBD2; abundance: -; v_gene: TRBV14; j_gene: TRBJ2-1